Sequencing of this T cell receptor (beta chain) was carried out in a study of blood T cells in healthy people across ages. Germline lookup yields CDR1 LGHDT and CDR2 YNNKEL (reference sequence). There are 13 residues in the CDR3. V dropped 1 base and J dropped 5 bases, with 8 bases sitting between them. Next came a second PCR, run for roughly 6 to 11 cycles, which used a sample-barcoded 5' primer along with a J-beta primer mix. MiXCR was run by TCRdb on the 5' RACE reads, yielding one entry per CDR3 protein. This table holds about 1.1 million distinct CDR3 sequences, roughly two fifths found once. The sequenced sample consisted of blood. The gene calls are TRBV3-1 and TRBJ1-1, with D tentatively TRBD1 (5 bases). The TCR was taken from a man younger than 35 in good health. Written as DNA, the CDR3 is TGTGCCAGCAGCCAAGCAGGGATTACTGAAGCTTTCTTT. Its translation: CASSQAGITEAFF.